Given below is one T cell receptor (beta chain) in context. The V and J ends lost 3 bases and 7 bases respectively, with 19 bases between them. The CDR3 runs 15 residues. In germline, CDR1 is KGHSH, CDR2 LQKENI. TCRdb analysed the 5' RACE reads with MiXCR anew, one entry per CDR3 protein. Of about 67,000 distinct CDR3 sequences listed, about a sixth were seen once; the top ten hold approximately 5.3%. These data belong to a study of HIV-infected patients and healthy controls. What was sequenced was CD4+ T cells from blood. The TCR was taken from a human donor in good health. The chain is built from TRBV18 and TRBJ2-7; TRBD2 might be the D (5 bases). The CDR3 nucleotides read TGTGCCAGCTCACCTCACCCCGGGAATACACGGGAGCAGTACTTC. The encoded protein is CASSPHPGNTREQYF.